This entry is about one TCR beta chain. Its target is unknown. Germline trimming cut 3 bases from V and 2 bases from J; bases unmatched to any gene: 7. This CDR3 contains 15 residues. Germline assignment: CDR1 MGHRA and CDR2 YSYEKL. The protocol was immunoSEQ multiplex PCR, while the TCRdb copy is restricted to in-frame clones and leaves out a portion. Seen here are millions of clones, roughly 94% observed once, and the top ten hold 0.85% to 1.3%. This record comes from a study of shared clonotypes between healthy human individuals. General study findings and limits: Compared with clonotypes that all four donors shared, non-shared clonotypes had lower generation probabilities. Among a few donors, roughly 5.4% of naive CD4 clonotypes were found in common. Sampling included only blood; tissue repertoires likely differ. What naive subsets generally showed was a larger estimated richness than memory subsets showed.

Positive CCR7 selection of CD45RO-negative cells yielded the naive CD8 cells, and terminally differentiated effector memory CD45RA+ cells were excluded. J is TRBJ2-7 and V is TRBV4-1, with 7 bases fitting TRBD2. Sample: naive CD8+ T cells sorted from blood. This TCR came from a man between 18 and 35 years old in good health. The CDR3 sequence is CASSQLAAAAYEQYF. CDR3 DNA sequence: TGCGCCAGCAGCCAGCTAGCGGCAGCAGCCTACGAGCAGTACTTC.